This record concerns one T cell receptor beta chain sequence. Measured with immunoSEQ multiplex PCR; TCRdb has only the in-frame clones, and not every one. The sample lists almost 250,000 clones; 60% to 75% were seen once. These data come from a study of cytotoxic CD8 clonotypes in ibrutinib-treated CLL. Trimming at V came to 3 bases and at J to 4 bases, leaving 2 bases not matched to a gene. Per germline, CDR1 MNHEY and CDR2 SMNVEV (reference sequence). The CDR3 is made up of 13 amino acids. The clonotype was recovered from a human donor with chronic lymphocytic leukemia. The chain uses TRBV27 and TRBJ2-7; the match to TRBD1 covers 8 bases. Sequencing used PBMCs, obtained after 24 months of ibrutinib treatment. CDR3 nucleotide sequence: TGTGCCAGCAGTTTTCAGGGGGCATACGAGCAGTACTTC. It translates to CASSFQGAYEQYF.